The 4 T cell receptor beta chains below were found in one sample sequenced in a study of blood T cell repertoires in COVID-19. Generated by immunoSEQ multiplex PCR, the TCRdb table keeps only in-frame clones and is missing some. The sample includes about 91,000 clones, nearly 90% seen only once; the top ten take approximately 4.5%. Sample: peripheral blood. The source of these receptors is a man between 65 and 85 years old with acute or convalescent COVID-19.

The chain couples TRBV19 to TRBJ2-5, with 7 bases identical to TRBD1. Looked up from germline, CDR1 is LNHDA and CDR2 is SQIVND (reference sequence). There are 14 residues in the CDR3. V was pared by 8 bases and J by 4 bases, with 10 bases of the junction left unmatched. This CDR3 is CASGKRDRSETQYF. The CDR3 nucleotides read TGTGCCAGTGGTAAAAGGGACAGATCAGAGACCCAGTACTTC. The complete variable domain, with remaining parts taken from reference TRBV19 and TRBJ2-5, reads DGGITQSPKYLFRKEGQNVTLSCEQNLNHDAMYWYRQDPGQGLRLIYYSQIVNDFQKGDIAEGYSVSREKKESFPLTVTSAQKNPTAFYLCASGKRDRSETQYFGPGTRLLVL.

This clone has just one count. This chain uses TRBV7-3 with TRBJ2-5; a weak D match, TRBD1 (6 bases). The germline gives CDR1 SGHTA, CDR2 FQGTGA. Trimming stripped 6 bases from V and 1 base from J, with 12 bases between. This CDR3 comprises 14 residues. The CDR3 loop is CASSSDSLQETQYF. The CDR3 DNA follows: TGTGCCAGCAGTTCGGACAGTCTCCAAGAGACCCAGTACTTC.

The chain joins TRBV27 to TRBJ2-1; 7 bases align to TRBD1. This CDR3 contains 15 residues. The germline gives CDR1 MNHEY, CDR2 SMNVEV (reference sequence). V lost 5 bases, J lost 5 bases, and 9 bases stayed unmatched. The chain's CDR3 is CASSAGQVINNEQFF. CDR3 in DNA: TGTGCCAGCAGTGCTGGACAGGTGATAAACAATGAGCAGTTCTTC.

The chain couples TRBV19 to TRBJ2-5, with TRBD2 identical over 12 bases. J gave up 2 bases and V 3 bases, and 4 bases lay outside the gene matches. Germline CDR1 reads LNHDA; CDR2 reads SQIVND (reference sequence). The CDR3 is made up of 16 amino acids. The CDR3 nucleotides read TGTGCCAGTAGTATGACTAGCGGGGGACCTCAAGAGACCCAGTACTTC. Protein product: CASSMTSGGPQETQYF.